Presented here are 8 T cell receptor beta chains from one specimen sequenced in a study of T cell responses to AZD1222 COVID-19 vaccine. The protocol was immunoSEQ multiplex PCR, while the TCRdb copy is restricted to in-frame clones and leaves out a portion. Seen here are around 140,000 clones, approximately 92% observed once, and the top ten hold approximately 1.7%. The sample was peripheral blood, taken on day 0 of AZD1222 vaccination. The receptors derive from an adult in good health.

The J gene is TRBJ2-1, the V gene TRBV4-1; 8 bases are a match to TRBD1. The V segment lost 6 bases and the J segment 4 bases; nucleotides outside the gene matches: 8. Germline values: CDR1 MGHRA, CDR2 YSYEKL. There are 15 residues in the CDR3. The CDR3 spells CASRPDRGGYNEQFF. CDR3 DNA: TGCGCCAGCAGACCAGACAGGGGAGGTTACAATGAGCAGTTCTTC.

The chain couples TRBV5-1 to TRBJ2-2; D not resolved. Trimming took off 0 bases at V and 3 bases at J, with 6 bases between the two ends. Germline V gene lookup returns CDR1 SGHRS and CDR2 YFSETQ. CDR3 size: 14 residues. CDR3 region: CASSLASYTGELFF. CDR3 coding DNA: TGCGCCAGCAGCTTGGCCTCCTACACCGGGGAGCTGTTTTTT.

V usage is TRBV15 and J usage is TRBJ2-1; D not certain. V lost 0 bases and J 1 base, leaving 7 bases between the germline ends. The CDR3 totals 15 residues. From germline, CDR1 is LNHNV and CDR2 YYDKDF (reference sequence). In nucleotides, the CDR3 is TGTGCCACCAGCAGAGAGCTAGGATCCTACAATGAGCAGTTCTTC. Its translation: CATSRELGSYNEQFF.

This chain uses TRBV6-5 with TRBJ2-7; D is perhaps TRBD1 or TRBD2 (7 bases each). The CDR3 sequence is 15 residues long. Trimming stripped 6 bases from V and 6 bases from J, with 21 bases between. Germline V gene lookup returns CDR1 MNHEY and CDR2 SVGAGI. The CDR3, as DNA: TGTGCCAGCAGCTCAGGGGGGGGTTACGTAGGCGAGCAGTACTTC. As protein: CASSSGGGYVGEQYF.

The chain employs TRBV27 and TRBJ2-3; unclear D gene. The CDR3 length is 13 residues. V was clipped by 5 bases and J by 5 bases, with 11 bases between them. Germline loops: CDR1 MNHEY, CDR2 SMNVEV (reference sequence). Here the CDR3 DNA reads TGTGCCAGCAGTACGGTCCGCCGAGATACGCAGTATTTT. This codes for CASSTVRRDTQYF.

This clone has just one count. The rearrangement uses TRBV6-1 and TRBJ2-3, with D perhaps matching TRBD1 or TRBD2 (5 bases each). CDR3 size: 16 residues. Germline V gene data show CDR1 as MNHNS and CDR2 as SASEGT. The germline V and J ends were trimmed by 2 bases and 4 bases, with 16 bases remaining between them. The CDR3 reads CASSEPPGDVSDTQYF. CDR3 bases: TGTGCCAGCAGTGAACCACCCGGGGACGTCTCAGATACGCAGTATTTT.

Written as DNA, the CDR3 is TGCGCCAGCAGCCACGGGACGGAAATCACCGGGGAGCTGTTTTTT. Translated: CASSHGTEITGELFF. The chain links TRBV4-1 to TRBJ2-2; possibly TRBD1 or TRBD2 for D (5 bases each). The germline V gene encodes CDR1 MGHRA and CDR2 YSYEKL. The CDR3 has 15 amino acids. Between the trimmed V and J ends, which lost 3 bases and 4 bases, there was a span of 12 bases.

The chain has TRBV5-1 and TRBJ2-4, with D tentatively TRBD1 (6 bases). In germline, CDR1 is SGHRS, CDR2 YFSETQ. V dropped 3 bases and J dropped 5 bases, with 15 bases sitting between them. The CDR3 loop spans 15 amino acids. The CDR3 nucleotides are TGCGCCAGCAGCTGGGGGCCGGGATATGAAAACATTCAGTACTTC. Protein product: CASSWGPGYENIQYF.